Sequencing of this TCR beta chain was carried out in a study of blood T cells in healthy people across ages. Combining a sample-barcoded 5' primer with a J-beta primer mix, a second PCR ran for about 7 to 11 cycles. TCRdb independently ran MiXCR on the 5' RACE reads; one entry per CDR3 protein. Of roughly 1,300,000 distinct CDR3 sequences in the sample, roughly 60% were seen once. Study observations and caveats: Naive T cell percentage showed a strong correlation with TCR beta diversity. Long-lived donors carried more naive CD4+ cells and greater diversity than aged donors.

Concerning this clonotype itself: The antigen remains undetermined.

The clonotype comes from a man aged 18 to 29 in good health. Specimen: blood.

CDR3 protein: CASSYPGTSGTSTYNEQFF. The CDR3 coding sequence is TGTGCCAGCAGTTACCCCGGGACTAGCGGGACAAGCACCTACAATGAGCAGTTCTTC. The chain joins TRBV6-5 to TRBJ2-1; 13 bases align to TRBD2. This CDR3 comprises 19 residues. After removal of 2 bases from V and 2 bases from J, the junction contained 9 bases not matched to a gene. Germline assignment: CDR1 MNHEY and CDR2 SVGAGI.